This TCR beta chain was sequenced during a study of blood T cell repertoires in COVID-19. The wider study: Both acute and convalescent COVID-19 samples were obtained from the United States, Italy and Spain. PBMCs, B-cell-depleted T cells, or T cells provided the cDNA or gDNA that made up the material.

Trimming took 10 bases from V and 8 from J, leaving 41 bases between them. CDR3 length: 21 residues. Looked up from germline, CDR1 is MNHEY and CDR2 is SMNVEV (reference sequence). Original processing methods: Estimation of nucleated cell counts relied on the amplification of reference gene primers. TCRdb's table, derived via immunoSEQ multiplex PCR, lists solely in-frame clones and lacks some. Clone size and V and J calls were adopted from that table, with D and trimming inferred from the DNA. Here the sample spans 130,000 to 150,000 clones, almost 90% being singletons. V gene TRBV27 combines with J gene TRBJ1-4, with D perhaps TRBD1 (6 bases). What was sequenced was peripheral blood. The TCR comes from a human donor in a cohort sampled during active COVID-19. This chain's CDR3 is CATRMRGKRGSGDRLREKLFF. CDR3 bases: TGTGCCACCCGCATGAGGGGGAAGAGGGGTTCAGGGGATCGGCTCAGGGAAAAACTGTTTTTT.